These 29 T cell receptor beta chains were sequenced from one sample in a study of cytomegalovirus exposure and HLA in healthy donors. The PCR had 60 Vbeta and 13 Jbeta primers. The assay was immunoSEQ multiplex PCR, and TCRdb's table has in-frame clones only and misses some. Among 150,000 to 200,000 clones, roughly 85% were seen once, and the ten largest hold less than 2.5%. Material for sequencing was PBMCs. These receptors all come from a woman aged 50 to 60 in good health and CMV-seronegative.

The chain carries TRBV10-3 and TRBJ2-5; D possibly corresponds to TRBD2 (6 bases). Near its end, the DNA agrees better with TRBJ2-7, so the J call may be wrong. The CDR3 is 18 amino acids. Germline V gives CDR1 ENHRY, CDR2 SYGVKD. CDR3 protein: CAISESWSSMAGINEQYF. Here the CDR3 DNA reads TGTGCCATCAGTGAGTCTTGGTCATCAATGGCGGGAATTAACGAGCAGTACTTC.

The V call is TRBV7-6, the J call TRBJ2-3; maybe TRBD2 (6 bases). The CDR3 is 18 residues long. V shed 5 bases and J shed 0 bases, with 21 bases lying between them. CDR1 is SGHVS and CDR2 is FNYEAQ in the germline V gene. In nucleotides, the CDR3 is TGTGCCAGCAGCCCCTCCGGGACTTTACTTACTAGCACAGATACGCAGTATTTT. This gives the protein CASSPSGTLLTSTDTQYF. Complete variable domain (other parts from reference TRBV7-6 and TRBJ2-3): GAGVSQSPRYKVTKRGQDVALRCDPISGHVSLYWYRQALGQGPEFLTYFNYEAQQDKSGLPNDRFSAERPEGSISTLTIQRTEQRDSAMYRCASSPSGTLLTSTDTQYFGPGTRLTVL.

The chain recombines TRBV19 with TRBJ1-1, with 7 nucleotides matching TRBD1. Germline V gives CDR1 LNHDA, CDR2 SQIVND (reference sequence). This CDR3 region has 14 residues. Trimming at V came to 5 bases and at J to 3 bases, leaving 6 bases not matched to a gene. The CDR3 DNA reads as TGTGCCAGTAGTCTTCGGCAGGGGGACACTGAAGCTTTCTTT. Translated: CASSLRQGDTEAFF.

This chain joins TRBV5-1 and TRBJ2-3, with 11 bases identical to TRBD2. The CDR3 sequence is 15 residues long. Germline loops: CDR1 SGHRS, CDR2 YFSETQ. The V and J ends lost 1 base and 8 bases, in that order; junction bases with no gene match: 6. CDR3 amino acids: CASSLTVLAGGTQYF. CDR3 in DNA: TGCGCCAGCAGCTTGACGGTCCTAGCGGGAGGTACGCAGTATTTT. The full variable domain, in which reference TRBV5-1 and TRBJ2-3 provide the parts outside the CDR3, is KAGVTQTPRYLIKTRGQQVTLSCSPISGHRSVSWYQQTPGQGLQFLFEYFSETQRNKGNFPGRFSGRQFSNSRSEMNVSTLELGDSALYLCASSLTVLAGGTQYFGPGTRLTVL.

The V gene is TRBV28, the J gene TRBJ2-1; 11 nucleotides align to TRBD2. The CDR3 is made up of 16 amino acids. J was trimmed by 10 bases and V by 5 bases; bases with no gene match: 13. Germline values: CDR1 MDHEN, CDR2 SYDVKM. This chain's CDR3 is CASSRTSGSSTWEQFF. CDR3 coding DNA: TGTGCCAGCAGTCGGACTAGCGGGTCCTCTACCTGGGAGCAGTTCTTC.

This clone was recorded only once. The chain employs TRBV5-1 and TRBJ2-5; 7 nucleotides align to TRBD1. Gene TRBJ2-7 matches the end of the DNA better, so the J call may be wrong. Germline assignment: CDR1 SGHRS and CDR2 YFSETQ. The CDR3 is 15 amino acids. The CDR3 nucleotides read TGCGCCAGCAGCCGACTGAGGGGGCGCCTATACGAGCAGTACTTC. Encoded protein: CASSRLRGRLYEQYF.

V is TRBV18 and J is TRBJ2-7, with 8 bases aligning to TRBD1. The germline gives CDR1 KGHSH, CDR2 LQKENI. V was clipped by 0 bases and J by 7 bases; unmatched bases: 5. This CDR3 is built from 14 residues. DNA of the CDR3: TGTGCCAGCTCACCACCCCCAGGGGGCATAGAGCAGTACTTC. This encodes CASSPPPGGIEQYF.

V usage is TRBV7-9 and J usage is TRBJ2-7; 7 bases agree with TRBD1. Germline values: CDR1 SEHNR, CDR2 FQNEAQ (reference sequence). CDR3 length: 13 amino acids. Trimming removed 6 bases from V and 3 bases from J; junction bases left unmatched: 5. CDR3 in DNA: TGTGCCAGCAGAACCGGGACAGACTACGAGCAGTACTTC. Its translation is CASRTGTDYEQYF.

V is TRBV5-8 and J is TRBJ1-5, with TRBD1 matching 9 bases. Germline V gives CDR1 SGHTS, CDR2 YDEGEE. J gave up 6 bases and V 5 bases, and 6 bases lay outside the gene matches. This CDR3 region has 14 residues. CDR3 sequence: CASRLGTGFQPQHF. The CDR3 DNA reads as TGTGCCAGCAGACTCGGGACAGGGTTTCAGCCCCAGCATTTT.

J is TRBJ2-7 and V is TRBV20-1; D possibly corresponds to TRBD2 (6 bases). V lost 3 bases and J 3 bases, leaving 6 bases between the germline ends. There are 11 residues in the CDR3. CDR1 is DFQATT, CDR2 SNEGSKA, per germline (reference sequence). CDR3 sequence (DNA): TGCAGTGCTAGGCGGGGCTACGAGCAGTACTTC. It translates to CSARRGYEQYF.

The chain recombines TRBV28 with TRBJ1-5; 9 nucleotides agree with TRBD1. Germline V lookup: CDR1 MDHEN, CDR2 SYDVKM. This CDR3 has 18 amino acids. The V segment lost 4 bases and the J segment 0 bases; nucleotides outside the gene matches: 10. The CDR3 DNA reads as TGTGCCAGCAGTTCCAGGACAGGGGCCGCAGTTAGCAATCAGCCCCAGCATTTT. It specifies CASSSRTGAAVSNQPQHF.

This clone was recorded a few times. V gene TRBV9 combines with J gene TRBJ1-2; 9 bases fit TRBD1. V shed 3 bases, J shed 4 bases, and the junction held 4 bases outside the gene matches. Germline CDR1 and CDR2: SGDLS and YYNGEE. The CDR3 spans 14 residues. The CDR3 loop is CASSAGTGPYGYTF. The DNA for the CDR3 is TGTGCCAGCAGCGCCGGGACAGGGCCCTATGGCTACACCTTC.

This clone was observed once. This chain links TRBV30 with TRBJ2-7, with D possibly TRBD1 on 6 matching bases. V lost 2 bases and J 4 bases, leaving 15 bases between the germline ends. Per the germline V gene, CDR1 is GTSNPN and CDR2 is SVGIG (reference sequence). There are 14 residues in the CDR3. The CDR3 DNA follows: TGTGCCTGGAGTTCCCCGGGACATTCGTACGAGCAGTACTTC. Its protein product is CAWSSPGHSYEQYF.

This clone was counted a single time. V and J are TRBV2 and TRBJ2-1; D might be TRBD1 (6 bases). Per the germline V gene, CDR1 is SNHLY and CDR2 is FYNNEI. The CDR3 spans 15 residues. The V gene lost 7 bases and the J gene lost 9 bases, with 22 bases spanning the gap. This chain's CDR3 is CASIQYTRQESEQFF. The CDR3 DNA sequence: TGTGCCAGCATCCAATACACAAGACAGGAAAGTGAGCAGTTCTTC.

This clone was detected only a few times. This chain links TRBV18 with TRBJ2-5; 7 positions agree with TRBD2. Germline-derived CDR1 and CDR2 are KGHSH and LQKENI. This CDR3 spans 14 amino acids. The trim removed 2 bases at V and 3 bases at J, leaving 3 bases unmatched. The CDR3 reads CASSPSSGKETQYF. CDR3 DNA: TGTGCCAGCTCACCATCTAGCGGTAAAGAGACCCAGTACTTC.

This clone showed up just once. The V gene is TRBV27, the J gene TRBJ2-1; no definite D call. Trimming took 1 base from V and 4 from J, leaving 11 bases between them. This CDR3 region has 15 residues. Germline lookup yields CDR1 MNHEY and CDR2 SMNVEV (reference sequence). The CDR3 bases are TGTGCCAGCAGTTTATGGGCAGCCCCGTACAATGAGCAGTTCTTC. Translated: CASSLWAAPYNEQFF.

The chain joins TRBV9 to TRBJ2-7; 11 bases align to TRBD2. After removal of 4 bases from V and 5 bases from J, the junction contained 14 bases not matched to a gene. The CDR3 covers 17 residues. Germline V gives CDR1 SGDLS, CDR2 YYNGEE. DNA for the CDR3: TGTGCCAGCAGCAGAGAAAGTAGCGGGAGGGCCGAGGACGAGCAGTACTTC. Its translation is CASSRESSGRAEDEQYF.

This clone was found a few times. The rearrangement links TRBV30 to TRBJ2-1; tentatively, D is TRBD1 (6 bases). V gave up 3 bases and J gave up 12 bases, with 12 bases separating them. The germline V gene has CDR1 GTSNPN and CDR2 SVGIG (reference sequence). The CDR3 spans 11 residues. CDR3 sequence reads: CAWRGGQGQFF. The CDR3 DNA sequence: TGTGCCTGGAGAGGGGGACAAGGGCAGTTCTTC.

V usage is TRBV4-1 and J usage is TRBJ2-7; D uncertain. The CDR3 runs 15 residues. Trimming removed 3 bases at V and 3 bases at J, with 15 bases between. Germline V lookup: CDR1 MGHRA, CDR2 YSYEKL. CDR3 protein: CASSHFLSARYEQYF. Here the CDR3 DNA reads TGCGCCAGCAGCCATTTTTTGAGCGCCCGCTACGAGCAGTACTTC.

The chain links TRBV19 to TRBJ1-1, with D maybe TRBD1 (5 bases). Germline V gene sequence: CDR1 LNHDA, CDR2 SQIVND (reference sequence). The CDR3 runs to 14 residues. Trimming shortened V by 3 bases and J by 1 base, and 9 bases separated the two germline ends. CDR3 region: CASSIGAANTEAFF. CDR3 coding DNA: TGTGCCAGTAGTATTGGGGCGGCGAACACTGAAGCTTTCTTT.

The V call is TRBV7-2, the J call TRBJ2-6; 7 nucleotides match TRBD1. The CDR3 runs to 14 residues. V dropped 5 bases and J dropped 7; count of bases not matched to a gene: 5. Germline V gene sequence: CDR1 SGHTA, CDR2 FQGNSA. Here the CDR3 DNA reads TGTGCCAGCAGCGAAGGACAGGCAGCCAACGTCCTGACTTTC. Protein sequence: CASSEGQAANVLTF.

CDR3 sequence (DNA): TGTGCCAGCAGCGTACCGGGGGTGTCCGACAATGAGCAGTTCTTC. This translates into CASSVPGVSDNEQFF. The chain employs TRBV9 and TRBJ2-1, with TRBD2 as a possible D gene (6 bases). Per germline, CDR1 SGDLS and CDR2 YYNGEE. The CDR3 spans 15 residues. The germline V and J ends were trimmed by 1 base and 5 bases, with 13 bases remaining between them.

CDR3 residues: CASSIPGLVSNTGELFF. DNA for the CDR3: TGTGCCAGTAGTATCCCCGGCCTAGTATCGAACACCGGGGAGCTGTTTTTT. The chain has TRBV19 and TRBJ2-2; D remains unclear. This CDR3 region has 17 residues. The V gene's germline CDR1 is LNHDA and CDR2 SQIVND (reference sequence). The V end was cut by 3 bases, the J end by 0 bases, with 14 bases between. The entire variable domain, with the rest obtained from reference TRBV19 and TRBJ2-2, is as follows: DGGITQSPKYLFRKEGQNVTLSCEQNLNHDAMYWYRQDPGQGLRLIYYSQIVNDFQKGDIAEGYSVSREKKESFPLTVTSAQKNPTAFYLCASSIPGLVSNTGELFFGEGSRLTVL.

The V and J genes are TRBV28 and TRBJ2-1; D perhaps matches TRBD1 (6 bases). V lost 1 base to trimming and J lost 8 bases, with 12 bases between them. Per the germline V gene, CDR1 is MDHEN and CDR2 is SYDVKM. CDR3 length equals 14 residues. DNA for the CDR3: TGTGCCAGCAGTTTATTGGGCAGGGGCCATGAGCAGTTCTTC. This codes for CASSLLGRGHEQFF.

CDR3 bases: TGTGCCAGCAGCTTAGATTCTGGCACTAGGGAGCCCCAGCATTTT. Translation: CASSLDSGTREPQHF. The J gene is TRBJ1-5, the V gene TRBV7-2; no definite D call. V shed 1 base and J shed 8 bases, with 15 bases lying between them. Germline CDR1 is SGHTA and CDR2 is FQGNSA. This CDR3 comprises 15 residues.

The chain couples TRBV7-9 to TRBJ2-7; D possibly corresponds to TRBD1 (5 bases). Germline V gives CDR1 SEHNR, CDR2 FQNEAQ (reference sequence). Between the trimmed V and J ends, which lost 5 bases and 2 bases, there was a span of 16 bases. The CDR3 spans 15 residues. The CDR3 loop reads CASSVRQSLTYEQYF. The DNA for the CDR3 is TGTGCCAGCAGCGTCCGACAGTCTCTAACCTACGAGCAGTACTTC.

The DNA for the CDR3 is TGTGCCAGCAGTTTCCCTAAAACGAACACCGGGGAGCTGTTTTTT. Its protein product is CASSFPKTNTGELFF. The rearrangement links TRBV28 to TRBJ2-2, with D hard to call. The CDR3 spans 15 residues. The ends were cut back, 3 bases at V and 0 bases at J, with 8 bases in the middle. Germline lookup yields CDR1 MDHEN and CDR2 SYDVKM.

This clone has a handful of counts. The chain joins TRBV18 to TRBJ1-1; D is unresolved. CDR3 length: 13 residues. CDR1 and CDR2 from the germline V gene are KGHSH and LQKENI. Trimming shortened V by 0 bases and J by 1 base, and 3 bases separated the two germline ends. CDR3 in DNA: TGTGCCAGCTCACCACCTCGGAACACTGAAGCTTTCTTT. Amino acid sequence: CASSPPRNTEAFF.

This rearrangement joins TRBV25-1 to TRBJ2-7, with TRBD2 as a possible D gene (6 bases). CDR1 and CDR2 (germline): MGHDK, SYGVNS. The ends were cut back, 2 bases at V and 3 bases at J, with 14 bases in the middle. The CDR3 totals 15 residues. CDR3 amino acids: CASSELAGTGYEQYF. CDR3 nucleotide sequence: TGTGCCAGCAGTGAACTCGCGGGGACGGGCTACGAGCAGTACTTC.